A single sample is the source of the 10 T cell receptor beta chains below, sequenced in a study of control samples from healthy donors and cancer patients. Sequencing used immunoSEQ multiplex PCR; TCRdb keeps in-frame clones, though not all of them. In the table there are 55,000 to 85,000 clones, just under 90% of which are singletons. Sequenced input: PBMCs. Receptors originate from a man aged 55 to 69 with lung cancer.

J is TRBJ1-6 and V is TRBV6-6; no reliable D call. Germline CDR1 MNHNY, CDR2 SVGAGI (reference sequence). The germline V and J ends were trimmed by 5 bases and 16 bases, with 12 bases remaining between them. CDR3 length: 11 residues. The CDR3 region is CASSQSQSLHF. The CDR3 DNA reads as TGTGCCAGCAGTCAATCTCAGAGTCTCCACTTT.

V gene TRBV19 combines with J gene TRBJ1-2, with TRBD1 as a possible D gene (6 bases). CDR1 is LNHDA and CDR2 is SQIVND in the germline V gene (reference sequence). This CDR3 comprises 15 residues. The V gene lost 4 bases and the J gene lost 1 base, with 13 bases spanning the gap. CDR3: CASSSAGTSNYGYTF. In nucleotides, the CDR3 is TGTGCCAGTAGTAGCGCCGGGACAAGTAACTATGGCTACACCTTC. Based on the CDR3 plus reference TRBV19 and TRBJ1-2, the full variable domain is DGGITQSPKYLFRKEGQNVTLSCEQNLNHDAMYWYRQDPGQGLRLIYYSQIVNDFQKGDIAEGYSVSREKKESFPLTVTSAQKNPTAFYLCASSSAGTSNYGYTFGSGTRLTVV.

The gene calls are TRBV10-3 and TRBJ2-3; 8 nucleotides agree with TRBD2. This CDR3 comprises 14 residues. The V segment lost 8 bases and the J segment 5 bases; nucleotides outside the gene matches: 9. In germline, CDR1 is ENHRY, CDR2 SYGVKD. CDR3 in amino acids: CAIRKGLAGDTQYF. CDR3 nucleotides: TGTGCCATCCGCAAGGGGCTAGCGGGAGATACGCAGTATTTT.

The chain links TRBV6-5 to TRBJ2-2; the D call may be TRBD1 or TRBD2 (5 bases each). V gave up 5 bases and J gave up 4 bases, with 11 bases separating them. This CDR3 is built from 14 residues. Germline V gives CDR1 MNHEY, CDR2 SVGAGI. CDR3: CASSRDGPTGELFF. The CDR3, as DNA: TGTGCCAGCAGTCGGGACGGACCCACCGGGGAGCTGTTTTTT.

J is TRBJ2-6 and V is TRBV6-5; perhaps TRBD1 as D (5 bases). The CDR3 runs 15 residues. CDR1 is MNHEY, CDR2 SVGAGI, per germline. The V and J ends lost 2 bases and 5 bases respectively, with 10 bases between them. In DNA form, the CDR3 reads TGTGCCAGCAGTTACGAAGGGGCCAGGGCCAACGTCCTGACTTTC. It translates to CASSYEGARANVLTF.

J is TRBJ1-2 and V is TRBV9; TRBD1 might be the D (5 bases). The CDR3 loop spans 13 amino acids. V gave up 4 bases and J gave up 9 bases, with 16 bases separating them. Germline CDR1 SGDLS, CDR2 YYNGEE. The CDR3: CASSPTGSWSYTF. In DNA, the CDR3 is TGTGCCAGCAGCCCAACAGGCAGCTGGAGCTACACCTTC.

This clone was counted only a few times. The V gene is TRBV7-9, the J gene TRBJ2-7, with 7 bases identical to TRBD2. CDR3 length: 13 amino acids. V was clipped by 1 base and J by 9 bases; unmatched bases: 6. The V gene's germline CDR1 is SEHNR and CDR2 FQNEAQ (reference sequence). CDR3 region: CASSLEGGWRQYV. The CDR3 DNA reads as TGTGCCAGCAGCTTAGAGGGAGGGTGGCGGCAGTACGTC.

The V and J genes are TRBV12-2 and TRBJ2-7; no DNA check was done on the table's D call, TRBD2. TRBV12-2 is recorded as a pseudogene. This CDR3 has 17 amino acids. The CDR3 protein is CASRLVGGCASAYEQYF. CDR3 bases: TGTGCAAGTCGCTTAGTAGGAGGGTGCGCTAGCGCCTACGAGCAGTACTTC.

The chain carries TRBV30 and TRBJ1-1, with 8 bases that match TRBD1. Unmatched junction bases numbered 1, after V lost 3 bases and J lost 1 base. There are 13 residues in the CDR3. Per germline, CDR1 GTSNPN and CDR2 SVGIG (reference sequence). The CDR3 spells CAWRTGANTEAFF. The DNA for the CDR3 is TGTGCCTGGAGGACAGGGGCGAACACTGAAGCTTTCTTT.

This sequence joins TRBV30 and TRBJ2-1; no reliable D call. The CDR3 covers 13 residues. The V and J ends lost 5 bases and 5 bases respectively, with 13 bases between them. In germline, CDR1 is GTSNPN, CDR2 SVGIG (reference sequence). Here the CDR3 reads CAWANGPNNEQFF. The CDR3 DNA reads TGTGCCTGGGCAAACGGACCTAACAATGAGCAGTTCTTC.